This T cell receptor beta chain is from a study of blood T cell repertoires in COVID-19. V was trimmed by 7 bases and J by 0 bases, leaving 9 bases between them. Germline CDR1 SNHLY, CDR2 FYNNEI. The CDR3 has 14 amino acids. Original methodology: From reference gene primer amplification, estimates of nucleated cell counts were derived. Profiled with immunoSEQ multiplex PCR; TCRdb holds only in-frame clones, not every one. V and J calls and clone size are copied from that table; D and trimming were computed from the DNA. The sample holds around 480,000 clones, about 87% seen once. Patients of the Seattle cohort, enrolled during active infection, were followed longitudinally.

The source material was peripheral blood. The sequence was obtained from a woman in her fifties or sixties with COVID-19, enrolled during active disease. The gene calls are TRBV2 and TRBJ2-2, with unresolved D. CDR3 amino acids: CASTHITNTGELFF. CDR3 in DNA: TGTGCCAGCACCCACATAACGAACACCGGGGAGCTGTTTTTT.